Listed below are T cell receptor beta chains from one sample, sequenced in a study of response to subunit inactivated influenza vaccine. TCRdb re-analysed the RT-PCR reads in MiXCR, keeping a single row per CDR3 protein. The sample includes a few hundred thousand distinct CDR3 sequences, roughly a fifth of them seen just once. The sample in question was PBMCs from blood, obtained approximately 22 months after vaccination. These receptors came from a man between 50 and 75 years old who received an inactivated influenza vaccine. Each CDR3 is given with its conserved first and last residue. D genes are given only for firm matches. Clone size appears in some rows only: once, few, many, or a class for an expanded clone.

TRBV14	.	TRBJ1-5	.	CASSHGGSNQPQHF	TGTGCCAGCAGCCACGGGGGGAGCAATCAGCCCCAGCATTTT
TRBV13	TRBD2	TRBJ2-3	few	CASSWGRGDTQYF	TGTGCCAGCAGCTGGGGGAGGGGAGATACGCAGTATTTT
TRBV7-2	TRBD1	TRBJ1-4	.	CASSIRQGAGEKLFF	TGTGCCAGCAGCATTAGACAGGGGGCGGGTGAAAAACTGTTTTTT
TRBV20-1	.	TRBJ1-2	.	CSAPESNYGYTF	TGCAGTGCCCCAGAATCTAACTATGGCTACACCTTC
TRBV7-9	TRBD1	TRBJ2-1	few	CASSLRGPIEQFF	TGTGCCAGCAGCTTAAGGGGGCCGATTGAGCAGTTCTTC
TRBV5-1	.	TRBJ2-5	few	CASSLQPGGTETQYF	TGCGCCAGCAGCTTGCAGCCCGGAGGGACAGAGACCCAGTACTTC
TRBV11-3	.	TRBJ2-1	.	CASSIGPEQFF	TGTGCCAGCAGCATCGGCCCTGAGCAGTTCTTC
TRBV5-1	.	TRBJ2-5	few	CASSLVDSGNVEETQYF	TGCGCCAGCAGCTTGGTTGACTCCGGGAATGTCGAAGAGACCCAGTACTTC
TRBV5-5	.	TRBJ1-1	many	CASRTSAEAFF	TGTGCCAGCAGAACGAGCGCTGAAGCTTTCTTT
TRBV12-3/TRBV12-4	.	TRBJ1-5	.	CASSIRAGWNQPQHF	TGTGCCAGCAGCATTAGGGCAGGGTGGAATCAGCCCCAGCATTTT
TRBV5-1	.	TRBJ1-1	few	CASSNVDGGGNTEAFF	TGCGCCAGCAGTAACGTAGACGGCGGGGGGAACACTGAAGCTTTCTTT
TRBV10-3	.	TRBJ1-1	.	CAISSLGAKDEAFF	TGTGCCATCAGTAGTTTGGGGGCGAAGGACGAAGCTTTCTTT
TRBV24-1	.	TRBJ1-2	few	CATSDPTRGGGYGYTF	TGTGCCACCAGTGATCCTACGAGGGGAGGAGGCTATGGCTACACCTTC
TRBV27	.	TRBJ1-2	few	CASSFRPALFGYTF	TGTGCCAGCAGTTTCAGGCCAGCCTTATTTGGCTACACCTTC
TRBV29-1	TRBD2	TRBJ2-5	.	CSVKQGGLAGETQYF	TGCAGCGTTAAGCAGGGTGGGCTAGCGGGAGAGACCCAGTACTTC
TRBV20-1	TRBD1	TRBJ1-3	.	CSAIQRQGSGNTIYF	TGCAGTGCTATTCAGCGACAGGGTTCGGGAAACACCATATATTTT
TRBV12-3/TRBV12-4	.	TRBJ2-3	.	CASSSGVTQYF	TGTGCCAGCAGTTCCGGGGTTACGCAGTATTTT
TRBV7-9	TRBD1	TRBJ1-1	many	CASSTPGTGGWNTEAFF	TGTGCCAGCAGTACCCCCGGGACAGGGGGCTGGAACACTGAAGCTTTCTTT
TRBV7-6	.	TRBJ2-1	.	CASSGRVGNEQFF	TGTGCCAGCAGCGGCAGGGTTGGGAATGAGCAGTTCTTC
TRBV6-2/TRBV6-3	.	TRBJ1-5	.	CASSPGYSSNQPQHF	TGTGCCAGCAGTCCCGGCTACAGTAGCAATCAGCCCCAGCATTTT
TRBV7-2	.	TRBJ1-6	.	CASSSAGISPLHF	TGTGCCAGCAGCTCAGCAGGGATCTCACCCCTCCACTTT
TRBV20-1	.	TRBJ2-7	.	CSASEGYEQYF	TGCAGTGCTAGTGAGGGGTACGAGCAGTACTTC
TRBV12-3/TRBV12-4	.	TRBJ2-1	.	CASSLILGGGIYNEQFF	TGTGCCAGCAGTTTAATTCTAGGGGGGGGAATATACAATGAGCAGTTCTTC
TRBV7-9	.	TRBJ2-4	.	CASSTPNWQGMNIQYF	TGTGCCAGCAGTACTCCCAATTGGCAGGGTATGAACATTCAGTACTTC
TRBV29-1	.	TRBJ2-3	.	CSGDTQYF	TGCAGTGGAGATACGCAGTATTTT
TRBV20-1	.	TRBJ1-5	few	CSARHLGLDSNQPQHF	TGCAGTGCTAGACACCTGGGCTTGGATAGCAATCAGCCCCAGCATTTT
TRBV24-1	.	TRBJ1-5	.	CATSDSGQRDQPQHF	TGTGCCACCAGTGATTCGGGGCAGAGGGATCAGCCCCAGCATTTT
TRBV6-2/TRBV6-3	.	TRBJ1-2	few	CASSYSLDGYTF	TGTGCCAGCAGTTACAGTCTAGATGGCTACACCTTC
TRBV3-1	TRBD1	TRBJ1-5	.	CASSQQGAGGQPQHF	TGTGCCAGCAGCCAACAGGGGGCGGGAGGTCAGCCCCAGCATTTT
TRBV20-1	TRBD2	TRBJ2-1	.	CSAPGGGEQFF	TGCAGTGCTCCGGGGGGAGGTGAGCAGTTCTTC
TRBV4-2	.	TRBJ1-4	many	CASRDRSATNEKLFF	TGTGCCAGCAGGGACAGATCGGCAACTAATGAAAAACTGTTTTTT
TRBV28	.	TRBJ2-5	many	CASSLGGAGETQYF	TGTGCCAGCAGTTTAGGTGGGGCTGGCGAGACCCAGTACTTC
TRBV20-1	.	TRBJ1-2	.	CSARSGTVFGSYTF	TGCAGTGCTAGATCTGGGACGGTCTTCGGTAGCTACACCTTC
TRBV7-6	.	TRBJ1-1	.	CASSSPPDLNTEAFF	TGTGCCAGCAGCTCCCCTCCGGACCTTAACACTGAAGCTTTCTTT
TRBV7-8	.	TRBJ2-5	.	CASSGHKGEGTQYF	TGTGCCAGCAGCGGGCACAAGGGCGAGGGGACCCAGTACTTC
TRBV7-9	TRBD2	TRBJ2-3	many	CASSFQRESGTDTQYF	TGTGCCAGCAGCTTCCAGCGGGAGTCCGGCACAGATACGCAGTATTTT
TRBV6-1	.	TRBJ1-5	few	CASIQGLSSNQPQHF	TGTGCCAGCATCCAAGGGCTTTCGAGCAATCAGCCCCAGCATTTT
TRBV20-1	.	TRBJ1-2	.	CSAEGGGYGYTF	TGCAGTGCTGAAGGAGGCGGGTATGGCTACACCTTC
TRBV11-2	TRBD1	TRBJ1-5	few	CASKLQGQGSQPQHF	TGTGCCAGCAAATTGCAGGGACAGGGTAGTCAGCCCCAGCATTTT
TRBV20-1	TRBD2	TRBJ2-1	many	CSAPPLLAEGYNEQFF	TGCAGTGCTCCACCCCTACTAGCGGAGGGCTACAATGAGCAGTTCTTC